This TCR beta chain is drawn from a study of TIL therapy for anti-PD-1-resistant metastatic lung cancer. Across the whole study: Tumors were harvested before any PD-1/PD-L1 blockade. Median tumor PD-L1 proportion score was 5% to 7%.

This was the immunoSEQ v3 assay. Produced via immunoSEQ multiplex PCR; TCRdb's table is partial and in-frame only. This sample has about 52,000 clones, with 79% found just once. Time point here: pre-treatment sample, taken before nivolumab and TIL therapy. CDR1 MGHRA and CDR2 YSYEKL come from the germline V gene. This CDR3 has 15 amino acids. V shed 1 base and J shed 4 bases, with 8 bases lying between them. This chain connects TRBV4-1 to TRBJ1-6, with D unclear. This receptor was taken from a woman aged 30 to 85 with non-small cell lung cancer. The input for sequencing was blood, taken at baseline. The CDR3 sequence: CASSQAPTYNSPLHF. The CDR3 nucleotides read TGCGCCAGCAGCCAAGCCCCCACTTATAATTCACCCCTCCACTTT.